This record concerns one T cell receptor beta chain sequence. Method: immunoSEQ multiplex PCR; TCRdb's copy keeps in-frame clones and lacks some. Of about 24,000 clones listed, 60% to 85% are singletons. The source of the sample is a study of OX40 agonist ivuxolimab in advanced cancers. The CDR3 is made up of 13 amino acids. CDR1 is SGHRS, CDR2 YFSETQ, per germline. Trimming cost V 4 bases and J 4 bases, with 8 bases left between them. The clonotype comes from an adult with an advanced solid tumor such as melanoma, head and neck, liver or kidney cancer. The V gene is TRBV5-1, the J gene TRBJ1-4; D might be TRBD1 (6 bases). This sample comprised CD4+ or CD8+ T cells sorted from blood, obtained in a trial of the OX40 agonist ivuxolimab. As DNA, the CDR3 is TGCGCCAGCAGCAACAGGGATAATGAAAAACTGTTTTTT. This sequence encodes CASSNRDNEKLFF.